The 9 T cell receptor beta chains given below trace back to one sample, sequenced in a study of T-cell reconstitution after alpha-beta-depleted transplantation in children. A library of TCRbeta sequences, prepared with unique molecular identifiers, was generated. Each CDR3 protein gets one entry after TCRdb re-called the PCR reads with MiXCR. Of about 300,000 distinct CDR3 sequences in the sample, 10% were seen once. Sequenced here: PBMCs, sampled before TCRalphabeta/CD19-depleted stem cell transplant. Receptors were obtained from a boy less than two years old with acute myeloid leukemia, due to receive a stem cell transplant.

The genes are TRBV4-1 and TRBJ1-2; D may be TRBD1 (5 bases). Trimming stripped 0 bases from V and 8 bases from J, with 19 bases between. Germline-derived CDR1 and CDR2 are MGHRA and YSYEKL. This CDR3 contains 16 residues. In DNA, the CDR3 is TGCGCCAGCAGCCAAGATGCGGTGGGGCAGGGTGACGGCTACACCTTC. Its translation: CASSQDAVGQGDGYTF.

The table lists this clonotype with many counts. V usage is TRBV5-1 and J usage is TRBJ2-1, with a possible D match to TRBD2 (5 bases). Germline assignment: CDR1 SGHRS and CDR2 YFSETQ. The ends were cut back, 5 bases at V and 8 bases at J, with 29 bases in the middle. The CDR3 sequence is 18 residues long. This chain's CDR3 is CASRRSMDSPAWRHEQFF. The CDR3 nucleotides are TGCGCCAGCAGGAGGTCGATGGACTCCCCAGCTTGGCGTCATGAGCAGTTCTTC.

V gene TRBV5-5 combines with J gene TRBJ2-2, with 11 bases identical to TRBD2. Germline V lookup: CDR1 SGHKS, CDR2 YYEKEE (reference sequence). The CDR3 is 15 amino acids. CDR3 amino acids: CAGTSGGPHTGELFF. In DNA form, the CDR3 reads TGTGCAGGAACTAGCGGGGGACCTCACACCGGGGAGCTGTTTTTT.

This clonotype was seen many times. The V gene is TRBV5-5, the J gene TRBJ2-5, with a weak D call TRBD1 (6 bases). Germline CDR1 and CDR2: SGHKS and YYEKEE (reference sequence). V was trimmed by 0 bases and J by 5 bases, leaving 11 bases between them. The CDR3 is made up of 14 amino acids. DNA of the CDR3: TGTGCCAGCAGCTTGGCCCCAGGGGTGGAGACCCAGTACTTC. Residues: CASSLAPGVETQYF.

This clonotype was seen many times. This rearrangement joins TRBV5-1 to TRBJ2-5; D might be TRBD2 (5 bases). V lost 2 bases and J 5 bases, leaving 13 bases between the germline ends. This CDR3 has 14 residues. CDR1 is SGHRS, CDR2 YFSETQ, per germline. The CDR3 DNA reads TGCGCCAGCAGCTTCCAGAGGAGAGGGGAGACCCAGTACTTC. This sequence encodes CASSFQRRGETQYF.

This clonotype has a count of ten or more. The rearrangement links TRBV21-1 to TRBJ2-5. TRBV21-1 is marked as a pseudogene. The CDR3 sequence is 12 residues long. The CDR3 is CASSKQKETQYF. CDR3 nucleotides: TGTGCCAGCAGCAAACAAAAAGAGACCCAGTACTTC.

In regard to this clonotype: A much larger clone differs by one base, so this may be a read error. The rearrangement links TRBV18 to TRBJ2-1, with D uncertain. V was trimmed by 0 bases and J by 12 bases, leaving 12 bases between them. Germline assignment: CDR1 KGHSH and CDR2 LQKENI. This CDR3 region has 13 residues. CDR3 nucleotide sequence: TGTGCCAGCTCACCACCCTGGACGGATGCGCAGTTCTTC. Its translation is CASSPPWTDAQFF.

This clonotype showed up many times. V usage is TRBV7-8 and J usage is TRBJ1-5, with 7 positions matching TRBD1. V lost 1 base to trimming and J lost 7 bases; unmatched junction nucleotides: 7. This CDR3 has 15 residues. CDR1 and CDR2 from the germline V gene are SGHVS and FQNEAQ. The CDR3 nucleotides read TGTGCCAGCAGCTTAGACCAGGGGGTCGGACAGCCCCAGCATTTT. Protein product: CASSLDQGVGQPQHF.

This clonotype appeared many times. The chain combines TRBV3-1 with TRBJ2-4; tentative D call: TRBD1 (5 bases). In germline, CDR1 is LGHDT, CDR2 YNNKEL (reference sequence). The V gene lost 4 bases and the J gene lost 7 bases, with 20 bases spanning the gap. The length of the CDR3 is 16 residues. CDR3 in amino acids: CASSPGGVSGRNIQYF. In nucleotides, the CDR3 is TGTGCCAGCAGCCCGGGTGGGGTGTCAGGGCGGAACATTCAGTACTTC.